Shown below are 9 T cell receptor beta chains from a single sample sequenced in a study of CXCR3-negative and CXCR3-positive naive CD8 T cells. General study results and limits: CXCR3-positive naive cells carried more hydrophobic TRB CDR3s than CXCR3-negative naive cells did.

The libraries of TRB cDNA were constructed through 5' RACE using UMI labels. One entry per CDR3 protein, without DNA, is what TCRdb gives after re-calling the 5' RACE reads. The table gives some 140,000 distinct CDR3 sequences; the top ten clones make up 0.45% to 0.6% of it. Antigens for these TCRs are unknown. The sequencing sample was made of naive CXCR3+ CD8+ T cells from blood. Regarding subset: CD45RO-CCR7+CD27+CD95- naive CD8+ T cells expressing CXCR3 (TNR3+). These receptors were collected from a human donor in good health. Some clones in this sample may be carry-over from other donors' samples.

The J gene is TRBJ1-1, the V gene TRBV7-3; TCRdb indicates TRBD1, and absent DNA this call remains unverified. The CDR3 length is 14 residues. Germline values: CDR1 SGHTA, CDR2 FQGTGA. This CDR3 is CASSLGVGDTEAFF.

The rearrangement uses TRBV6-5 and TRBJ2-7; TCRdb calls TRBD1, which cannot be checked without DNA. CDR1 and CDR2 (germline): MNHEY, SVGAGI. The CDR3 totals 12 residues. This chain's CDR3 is CASSGQGHEQYF.

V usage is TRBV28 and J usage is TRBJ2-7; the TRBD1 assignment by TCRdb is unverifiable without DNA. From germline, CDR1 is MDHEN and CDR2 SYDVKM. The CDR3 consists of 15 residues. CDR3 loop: CASTWTGGSSYEQYF.

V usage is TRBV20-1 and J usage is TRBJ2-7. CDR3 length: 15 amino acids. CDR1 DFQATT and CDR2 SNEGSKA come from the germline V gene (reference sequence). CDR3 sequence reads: CSASPKEFNTYEQYF.

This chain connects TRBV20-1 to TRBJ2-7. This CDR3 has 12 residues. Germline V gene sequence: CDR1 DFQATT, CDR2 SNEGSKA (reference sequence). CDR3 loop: CSTQDQYYEQYF.

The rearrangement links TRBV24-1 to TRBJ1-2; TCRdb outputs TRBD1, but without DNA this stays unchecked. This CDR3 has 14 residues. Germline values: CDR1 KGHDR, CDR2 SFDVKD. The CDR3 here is CATSDEGHLYGYTF.

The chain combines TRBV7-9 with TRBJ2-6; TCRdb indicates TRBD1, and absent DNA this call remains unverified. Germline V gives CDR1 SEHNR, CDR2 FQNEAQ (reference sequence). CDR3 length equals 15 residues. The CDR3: CASSFRVGGANVLTF.

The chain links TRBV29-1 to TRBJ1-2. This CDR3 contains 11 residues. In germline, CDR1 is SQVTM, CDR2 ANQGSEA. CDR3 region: CSVVSNYGYTF.

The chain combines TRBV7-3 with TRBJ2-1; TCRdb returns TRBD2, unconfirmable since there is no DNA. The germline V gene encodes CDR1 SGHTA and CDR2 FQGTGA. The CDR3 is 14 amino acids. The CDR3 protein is CASSLDYGPNEQFF.